These T cell receptor beta chains were read from a single sample in a study of blood T cell repertoires in COVID-19. Repertoires were generated with immunoSEQ multiplex PCR, while TCRdb's copy carries only in-frame clones and drops some. There are about 270,000 clones in the sample; about 82% occur only once, and 5.5% to 6% lies in the top ten. The specimen sequenced was peripheral blood. These receptors all stem from a woman older than 75 with COVID-19, enrolled during active disease. CDR3s include the opening cysteine and the closing phenylalanine or tryptophan. A D gene is named only where the DNA matches it firmly. Size is stated for part of the rows, as once, few or many counts, or as a class when the clone is expanded.

J gene,V gene,clone size,D gene,CDR3 DNA,CDR3 protein
TRBJ1-2,TRBV12-3/TRBV12-4,.,.,TGTGCCAGCAGTTTAGGGAGCAACTATGGCTACACCTTC,CASSLGSNYGYTF
TRBJ2-5,TRBV2,.,.,TGTGCCAGCAGTGAGAGGGAGACCCAGTACTTC,CASSERETQYF
TRBJ1-5,TRBV6-1,.,.,TGTGCCAGCAGTGAAGCCCTTTCGCCCCAGCATTTT,CASSEALSPQHF
TRBJ1-6,TRBV2,once,.,TGTGCCAGCAGACCACAGGGAACTAATTCACCCCTCCACTTT,CASRPQGTNSPLHF
TRBJ2-3,TRBV4-2,few,.,TGTGCCAGCAGCCAAACTAGTTCGGCAGATACGCAGTATTTT,CASSQTSSADTQYF
TRBJ1-6,TRBV3-1/TRBV3-2,.,.,TGTGCCAGCAGCCAAGAAGCGGGTTTGTTAAATTCACCCCTCCACTTT,CASSQEAGLLNSPLHF
TRBJ2-6,TRBV10-3,.,.,TGTGCCATCAGTGGTCTCGAGACAGGCCTCTCTGGGGCCAACGTCCTGACTTTC,CAISGLETGLSGANVLTF
TRBJ1-5,TRBV6-1,.,TRBD1,TGTGCCAGCAGTGAATCTTTCGGACAGGTCTATCAGCCCCAGCATTTT,CASSESFGQVYQPQHF
TRBJ2-3,TRBV5-1,.,.,TGCGCCAGCAGCTTGGGGTCGGTCAACACAGATACGCAGTATTTT,CASSLGSVNTDTQYF
TRBJ1-1,TRBV18,.,.,TGTGCCAGCTCAGCGGGCCCCATGAACACTGAAGCTTTCTTT,CASSAGPMNTEAFF
TRBJ1-6,TRBV5-1,.,TRBD1,TGCGCCAGCAGCTTTGGACAGGGCAGGTCACCCCTCCACTTT,CASSFGQGRSPLHF
TRBJ2-2,TRBV18,once,TRBD2,TGTGCCAGCTCACCAGGACTAGCGGGGTCCGGGGAGCTGTTTTTT,CASSPGLAGSGELFF
TRBJ2-3,TRBV11-2,.,.,TGTGCCAGCAGCTTAGGGGCACAGTTGGCTAGCACAGATACGCAGTATTTT,CASSLGAQLASTDTQYF
TRBJ2-5,TRBV24-1,.,.,TGTGCCACCAGCCCCGGAGAGACCCAGTACTTC,CATSPGETQYF
TRBJ2-7,TRBV5-6,.,TRBD1,TGTGCCAGCAGCCGAGGTTGGGACAGGGTCTCCGAGCAGTACTTC,CASSRGWDRVSEQYF
TRBJ1-2,TRBV12-3/TRBV12-4,.,.,TGTGCCAGCAGTTTAGCCAGGAACTATGGCTACACCTTC,CASSLARNYGYTF
TRBJ2-7,TRBV7-6,once,TRBD1,TGTGCCAGCAGCTTAGGACGCGGGACAGGGTTCGACGAGCAGTACTTC,CASSLGRGTGFDEQYF
TRBJ1-6,TRBV3-1/TRBV3-2,.,.,TGTGCCAGCAGCCAAGTTGGAGGAAATTCACCCCTCCACTTT,CASSQVGGNSPLHF
TRBJ1-2,TRBV5-6,.,TRBD1,TGTGCCAGCAGCTCCGGACAGGCCCAAAACTATGGCTACACCTTC,CASSSGQAQNYGYTF
TRBJ2-1,TRBV7-6,.,TRBD1,TGTGCCAGCAGCCCAACCCGACAGGGGGCGAATGAAGAGCAGTTCTTC,CASSPTRQGANEEQFF
TRBJ1-1,TRBV6-5,few,.,TGTGCCAGCAGTTACCCATCAAGGGGCACTGAAGCTTTCTTT,CASSYPSRGTEAFF
TRBJ1-4,TRBV7-8,.,.,TGTGCCAGCACCAGGGGAGCTAATGAAAAACTGTTTTTT,CASTRGANEKLFF
TRBJ1-2,TRBV3-1/TRBV3-2,.,.,TGTGCCAGCAGCCAAAATGTATTTATGGGGAGTAGCGGCTACACCTTC,CASSQNVFMGSSGYTF
TRBJ2-7,TRBV18,.,TRBD2,TGTGCCAGCTCACCAGGGCGGGGGGGCCACTACGAGCAGTACTTC,CASSPGRGGHYEQYF
TRBJ1-2,TRBV6-5,.,.,TGTGCCAGCAGTTACGTCGCAGGGCAATATGGCTACACCTTC,CASSYVAGQYGYTF
TRBJ2-2,TRBV7-3,.,.,TGTGCCAGCAGCGTACAACAGGGTCTGGACACCGGGGAGCTGTTTTTT,CASSVQQGLDTGELFF
TRBJ1-4,TRBV11-2,once,.,TGTGCCAGCAGCTTCGTCCCTAATGAAAAACTGTTTTTT,CASSFVPNEKLFF
TRBJ1-1,TRBV5-1,.,TRBD1,TGCGCCAGCAGCCCCGGACAGGGGGCGGGAACTGAAGCTTTCTTT,CASSPGQGAGTEAFF
TRBJ1-1,TRBV7-9,once,TRBD1,TGTGCCAGCAGCGTGAGACAGGGAGGCACTGAAGCTTTCTTT,CASSVRQGGTEAFF
TRBJ2-3,TRBV19,once,TRBD2,TGTGCCAGTAGTGGATCCGGGACTAGCGCTAGCACAGATACGCAGTATTTT,CASSGSGTSASTDTQYF
TRBJ2-5,TRBV7-9,.,TRBD1,TGTGCCAGCAGCTTTGACAGGGGGCAGGAGACCCAGTACTTC,CASSFDRGQETQYF
TRBJ2-7,TRBV6-5,.,.,TGTGCCAGCAGCCGAGGACAGTGGTCCTACGAGCAGTACTTC,CASSRGQWSYEQYF
TRBJ1-2,TRBV5-1,.,.,TGCGCCAGCAGCCCCGGCGGTATGTATGGCTACACCTTC,CASSPGGMYGYTF
TRBJ1-3,TRBV7-9,.,TRBD1,TGTGCCAGCAGCGTGCCCCCGGGACAGGCTTCTGGAAACACCATATATTTT,CASSVPPGQASGNTIYF
TRBJ2-2,TRBV11-2,.,.,TGTGCCAGCAGCGGGGACGGGACATACGGGGAGCTGTTTTTT,CASSGDGTYGELFF
TRBJ2-1,TRBV5-1,.,.,TGCGCCAGCAGCTTGGGGCCTGGGCAATACAATGAGCAGTTCTTC,CASSLGPGQYNEQFF
TRBJ1-2,TRBV6-2/TRBV6-3,.,.,TGTGCCAGCAGTTACGCAGGATTTGATGGCTACACCTTC,CASSYAGFDGYTF
TRBJ1-1,TRBV24-1,few,.,TGTGCCACCAGTGATCCGGGGGGCACTGAAGCTTTCTTT,CATSDPGGTEAFF
TRBJ2-2,TRBV19,.,TRBD1,TGTGCCAGTAGTAACCCGGGACAGGGTATTGCCGGGGAGCTGTTTTTT,CASSNPGQGIAGELFF
TRBJ1-5,TRBV6-6,once,.,TGTGCCAGCAGTTACTCGAGATGGCAGCCCCAGCATTTT,CASSYSRWQPQHF
TRBJ2-3,TRBV9,.,TRBD2,TGTGCCAGCAGCGTCTCCCCGGGGGGGAGTACAGATACGCAGTATTTT,CASSVSPGGSTDTQYF
TRBJ2-7,TRBV4-3,.,.,TGCGCCAGCAGCCAACCCGGGGGGCCCGACGCCTACGAGCAGTACTTC,CASSQPGGPDAYEQYF
TRBJ2-4,TRBV28,.,TRBD1,TGTGCCAGCCGGGACAGGGGGGAAAACATTCAGTACTTC,CASRDRGENIQYF
TRBJ2-7,TRBV20-1,once,.,TGCAGTGCCAGTCCAGGTCCCCCCTACGAGCAGTACTTC,CSASPGPPYEQYF
TRBJ1-4,TRBV7-9,once,TRBD1,TGTGCCAGCAGCTTCCTGGGACAGATTAATGAAAAACTGTTTTTT,CASSFLGQINEKLFF
TRBJ1-6,TRBV6-5,.,.,TGTGCCAGCAGTTACACCCACGTGGGGGCAGGTTCACCCCTCCACTTT,CASSYTHVGAGSPLHF
TRBJ2-7,TRBV6-1,.,.,TGTGCCAGCATACTAGATCCTAGCTCCTACGAGCAGTACTTC,CASILDPSSYEQYF